Listed here are 6 T cell receptor beta chains from one sample, sequenced in a study of blood T cells in healthy people across ages. A J-beta primer mix and a sample-barcoded 5' primer were used in a second PCR of about 6 to 12 cycles. TCRdb processed the 5' RACE reads anew with MiXCR; each CDR3 protein has one entry. The sample has around 1,800,000 distinct CDR3 sequences, roughly 43% seen once. Sequencing used blood. These receptors all come from a human donor in good health.

The chain has TRBV7-9 and TRBJ1-3; 9 nucleotides align to TRBD1. The V gene's germline CDR1 is SEHNR and CDR2 FQNEAQ (reference sequence). CDR3 length equals 15 residues. Trimming removed 2 bases from V and 4 bases from J; junction bases left unmatched: 3. The CDR3 is CASSLRTGDGNTIYF. The CDR3 coding sequence is TGTGCCAGCAGCTTACGGACAGGGGACGGAAACACCATATATTTT.

V usage is TRBV3-1 and J usage is TRBJ2-7; D is unresolved. Near its end, the DNA agrees better with TRBJ2-5, so the J call may be wrong. In germline, CDR1 is LGHDT, CDR2 YNNKEL (reference sequence). The CDR3 length is 14 residues. For the CDR3, the DNA is TGTGCCAGCAGCCAAGCGGGTTATGAAGAGACCCAGTACTTC. Translating it yields CASSQAGYEETQYF.

This clonotype was observed a few times. The chain has TRBV24-1 and TRBJ2-3; D is ambiguous. Germline V CDR1 and CDR2: KGHDR, SFDVKD. Trimming took 2 bases from V and 0 from J, leaving 5 bases between them. CDR3 length: 14 residues. CDR3 nucleotides: TGTGCCACCAGTGATTCTACAAGCACAGATACGCAGTATTTT. It codes for CATSDSTSTDTQYF.

This clonotype was observed at least ten times. The V and J genes are TRBV6-2 or TRBV6-3 and TRBJ2-7; D gene unclear. Germline V gives CDR1 MNHEY, CDR2 SVGEGT. Trimming left V 2 bases short and J 0 bases short, with 11 bases between. The CDR3 is made up of 15 amino acids. The CDR3 sequence is CASSYDPTSSYEQYF. The CDR3 bases are TGTGCCAGCAGTTACGACCCGACAAGCTCCTACGAGCAGTACTTC.

This clonotype showed up just a few times. The chain has TRBV10-3 and TRBJ1-1; 7 bases line up with TRBD1. Losses at the gene ends were 6 bases for V and 7 bases for J; bases not matched to a gene: 14. Per the germline V gene, CDR1 is ENHRY and CDR2 is SYGVKD. The CDR3 covers 15 residues. The chain's CDR3 is CAISLRQGFADEAFF. The CDR3 DNA reads TGTGCCATCAGCCTAAGACAGGGCTTCGCGGATGAAGCTTTCTTT.

The chain combines TRBV6-2 or TRBV6-3 with TRBJ1-1; D is uncertain. The CDR3 covers 13 residues. From germline, CDR1 is MNHEY and CDR2 SVGEGT. Trimming shortened V by 7 bases and J by 1 base, and 10 bases separated the two germline ends. CDR3 in DNA: TGTGCCAGCACAAAGGGTTGGAACACTGAAGCTTTCTTT. Translation gives CASTKGWNTEAFF.